Listed below are T cell receptor beta chains from one sample, sequenced in a study of blood T cell repertoires in COVID-19. Clones were read by immunoSEQ multiplex PCR, and TCRdb kept only the in-frame ones, dropping some. This sample yields 150,000 to 200,000 clones, of which 65% to 90% are seen a single time; about 8.2% belongs to the top ten. Sequenced input: peripheral blood. These receptors originate from a man aged 60 to 75 with acute or convalescent COVID-19. The CDR3 runs from the conserved cysteine through the conserved F or W. D genes are given only for firm matches. Clone size is not always given. Where it is, it says once, few, many or a class for expanded clones.

d_call,j_call,clone_size,v_call,cdr3_aa,cdr3_nt
TRBD2,TRBJ2-1,-,TRBV5-1,CASSSGTSGYNEQFF,TGCGCCAGCAGCAGCGGGACTAGCGGCTACAATGAGCAGTTCTTC
TRBD1,TRBJ2-4,-,TRBV12-3/TRBV12-4,CASRRDRVNIQYF,TGTGCCAGCAGGCGGGACAGGGTAAACATTCAGTACTTC
TRBD2,TRBJ2-3,-,TRBV30,CAWSQGLAGGDTQYF,TGTGCCTGGAGTCAGGGACTAGCGGGAGGAGATACGCAGTATTTT
TRBD1,TRBJ1-3,-,TRBV6-5,CASSQGAQGNTIYF,TGTGCCAGCAGCCAGGGGGCGCAAGGAAACACCATATATTTT
-,TRBJ1-3,few,TRBV25-1,CASSLGGSGNTIYF,TGTGCCAGCAGCCTCGGGGGCTCTGGAAACACCATATATTTT
TRBD2,TRBJ2-3,-,TRBV5-1,CASSPGLAASTDTQYF,TGCGCCAGCAGCCCCGGACTAGCGGCTAGCACAGATACGCAGTATTTT
TRBD1,TRBJ2-7,-,TRBV15,CATSGQAGPYEQYF,TGTGCCACCAGCGGACAGGCAGGGCCCTACGAGCAGTACTTC
-,TRBJ2-1,-,TRBV11-2,CASSTTRGTNEQFF,TGTGCCAGCAGCACTACGCGGGGTACCAATGAGCAGTTCTTC
-,TRBJ1-2,few,TRBV24-1,CATSDLNSNYGYTF,TGTGCCACCAGTGATTTGAACTCTAACTATGGCTACACCTTC
TRBD2,TRBJ2-7,-,TRBV25-1,CASSESRSGVIPYEQYF,TGTGCCAGCAGTGAATCTCGCAGCGGGGTAATCCCCTACGAGCAGTACTTC
-,TRBJ1-3,-,TRBV2,CASSEHPGNTIYF,TGTGCCAGCAGTGAACATCCTGGAAACACCATATATTTT
-,TRBJ2-2,once,TRBV18,CASSQQGKNTGELFF,TGTGCCAGCTCGCAACAGGGTAAAAACACCGGGGAGCTGTTTTTT
TRBD1,TRBJ1-3,few,TRBV4-2,CASSQADRGRSGNTIYF,TGTGCCAGCAGCCAGGCAGACAGGGGGCGGTCTGGAAACACCATATATTTT
TRBD1,TRBJ1-5,-,TRBV2,CASSDPQGNQPQHF,TGTGCCAGCAGTGACCCACAGGGGAATCAGCCCCAGCATTTT
TRBD1,TRBJ1-2,-,TRBV5-1,CASSLVGGGYGYTF,TGCGCCAGCAGCTTGGTAGGGGGCGGCTATGGCTACACCTTC
-,TRBJ2-5,-,TRBV3-1/TRBV3-2,CASSSHRDKYF,TGTGCCAGCAGCTCACACAGGGATAAGTACTTC
TRBD1,TRBJ1-2,-,TRBV4-1,CASSQAENRGDYGYTF,TGCGCCAGCAGCCAAGCCGAAAACAGGGGGGATTATGGCTACACCTTC
-,TRBJ2-5,-,TRBV5-1,CASRSGTAYQETQYF,TGCGCCAGCAGATCCGGGACTGCGTACCAAGAGACCCAGTACTTC
-,TRBJ2-5,-,TRBV24-1,CATSNAAARETQYF,TGTGCCACCAGCAACGCGGCCGCCCGAGAGACCCAGTACTTC
-,TRBJ1-4,-,TRBV5-1,CASSPLAGEDEKLFF,TGCGCCAGCAGCCCATTGGCGGGGGAGGATGAAAAACTGTTTTTT
TRBD1,TRBJ1-5,-,TRBV2,CASRRGQSGQSQHF,TGTGCTTCCCGCAGGGGGCAGTCGGGTCAGTCCCAGCATTTT
-,TRBJ1-5,-,TRBV6-5,CASSYSSNGNQPQHF,TGTGCCAGCAGTTACTCGAGTAACGGGAATCAGCCCCAGCATTTT
-,TRBJ1-6,-,TRBV28,CASSLRQGYNSPLHF,TGTGCCAGCAGTTTAAGGCAGGGGTATAATTCACCCCTCCACTTT
-,TRBJ1-1,-,TRBV14,CASSDSGGRAFF,TGTGCCAGCAGCGATTCGGGGGGGAGGGCTTTCTTT
TRBD2,TRBJ2-7,-,TRBV6-5,CASSLAGAVSYEQYF,TGTGCCAGCAGCCTAGCGGGAGCCGTCTCCTACGAGCAGTACTTC
-,TRBJ1-5,-,TRBV5-1,CASSLDGGVSNQPQHF,TGCGCCAGCAGCTTGGATGGGGGGGTTAGCAATCAGCCCCAGCATTTT
-,TRBJ2-1,once,TRBV4-2,CASKERGSAGNEQFF,TGTGCCAGCAAAGAAAGAGGTTCGGCCGGGAATGAGCAGTTCTTC